The 27 T cell receptor beta chains listed next were all sequenced from one sample in a study of blood T cell repertoires in COVID-19. Libraries were prepared by immunoSEQ multiplex PCR; TCRdb keeps only in-frame clonotypes and omits some of them. The table lists about 60,000 clones, about 72% of them singletons. Source material: peripheral blood. The receptors were gathered from a man of 80 years or more with acute or convalescent COVID-19.

The CDR3 region is CASSQDLGDEKLFF. CDR3 sequence (DNA): TGCGCCAGCAGCCAAGATTTAGGAGATGAAAAACTGTTTTTT. V gene TRBV4-1 combines with J gene TRBJ1-4; no clear D gene. CDR1 is MGHRA, CDR2 YSYEKL, per germline. The CDR3 sequence is 14 residues long. V shed 0 bases and J shed 6 bases, with 8 bases lying between them.

This chain uses TRBV5-5 with TRBJ2-2; 7 bases agree with TRBD2. The CDR3 is 15 amino acids. V gave up 3 bases and J gave up 10 bases; unmatched junction bases: 12. The germline CDR1 and CDR2 sequences are SGHKS and YYEKEE (reference sequence). The CDR3 loop reads CASSWTPAGVPELFF. For the CDR3, the DNA is TGTGCCAGCAGCTGGACACCTGCGGGGGTCCCGGAGCTGTTTTTT.

The chain uses TRBV25-1 and TRBJ1-4, with D possibly being TRBD1 (5 bases). The V and J ends lost 4 bases and 0 bases respectively, with 12 bases between them. CDR1 MGHDK and CDR2 SYGVNS come from the germline V gene. The CDR3 totals 16 residues. The CDR3 is CASSALGGSTNEKLFF. In DNA form, the CDR3 reads TGTGCCAGCAGTGCCCTGGGGGGTTCAACTAATGAAAAACTGTTTTTT.

V gene TRBV5-1 combines with J gene TRBJ2-2; perhaps TRBD2 as D (6 bases). The germline gives CDR1 SGHRS, CDR2 YFSETQ. V was clipped by 4 bases and J by 2 bases, with 12 bases between them. The CDR3 has 15 amino acids. CDR3 loop: CASSPTAGNTGELFF. In nucleotides, the CDR3 is TGCGCCAGCAGCCCGACGGCGGGAAACACCGGGGAGCTGTTTTTT.

The chain carries TRBV10-3 and TRBJ1-2, with D possibly TRBD1 on 5 matching bases. Trimming left V 3 bases short and J 2 bases short, with 10 bases between. Germline loops: CDR1 ENHRY, CDR2 SYGVKD. The CDR3 has 14 amino acids. The CDR3 DNA is TGTGCCATCAGTGAACTATCAGGGAACTATGGCTACACCTTC. Its translation: CAISELSGNYGYTF.

This chain links TRBV5-1 with TRBJ1-1, with D perhaps matching TRBD1 (6 bases). Germline V CDR1 and CDR2: SGHRS, YFSETQ. With 7 bases removed from V and 1 base from J, the gap between germline ends came to 11 bases. This CDR3 contains 13 residues. CDR3 DNA: TGCGCCAGCCAACCGGGACAGAACACTGAAGCTTTCTTT. Protein product: CASQPGQNTEAFF.

This chain connects TRBV6-6 to TRBJ2-1; unclear D gene. V lost 7 bases, J lost 3 bases, and 7 bases lay in between. Per germline, CDR1 MNHNY and CDR2 SVGAGI (reference sequence). CDR3 length: 12 residues. CDR3 nucleotides: TGTGCCAGCACTCCGAGCTACAATGAGCAGTTCTTC. Its protein product is CASTPSYNEQFF.

The chain uses TRBV19 and TRBJ1-1, with TRBD1 matching 8 bases. This CDR3 contains 17 residues. Trimming removed 4 bases from V and 1 base from J; junction bases left unmatched: 11. Germline V CDR1 and CDR2: LNHDA, SQIVND (reference sequence). CDR3 amino acids: CASSNLRTGTGNTEAFF. CDR3 in DNA: TGTGCCAGTAGTAACCTGAGAACTGGGACAGGGAACACTGAAGCTTTCTTT.

This sequence joins TRBV10-1 and TRBJ2-1, with 11 bases fitting TRBD2. CDR1 and CDR2 from the germline V gene are WNHNN and SYGVQD (reference sequence). This CDR3 has 15 amino acids. After removal of 3 bases from V and 6 bases from J, the junction contained 4 bases not matched to a gene. CDR3 coding DNA: TGCGCCAGCAGTGACAAACTAGCGGGGGCCAATGAGCAGTTCTTC. Protein product: CASSDKLAGANEQFF.

This clone turned up a few times. The chain joins TRBV11-2 to TRBJ2-3; possibly TRBD2 for D (6 bases). Trimming cost V 2 bases and J 0 bases, with 9 bases left between them. The CDR3 extends over 15 amino acids. The germline gives CDR1 SGHAT, CDR2 FQNNGV. The CDR3 is CASSLYGGSTDTQYF. The CDR3 DNA follows: TGTGCCAGCAGCTTATACGGGGGTAGCACAGATACGCAGTATTTT.

The rearrangement joins TRBV2 to TRBJ1-1, with a weak D call TRBD1 (6 bases). The CDR3 sequence is 15 residues long. V was clipped by 8 bases and J by 1 base, with 17 bases between them. CDR1 is SNHLY and CDR2 is FYNNEI in the germline V gene. The CDR3 loop is CASGASRGQNTEAFF. The DNA for the CDR3 is TGTGCCAGCGGGGCGAGCAGGGGCCAGAACACTGAAGCTTTCTTT.

The chain links TRBV7-9 to TRBJ1-1; TRBD1 is a possible D gene (5 bases). This CDR3 is built from 16 residues. Germline V gene data show CDR1 as SEHNR and CDR2 as FQNEAQ (reference sequence). V dropped 4 bases and J dropped 6 bases, with 21 bases sitting between them. CDR3 residues: CASSSWGTKGGPEAFF. CDR3 DNA: TGTGCCAGCAGCTCGTGGGGCACAAAGGGAGGCCCTGAAGCTTTCTTT.

The V call is TRBV10-3, the J call TRBJ2-1; 9 nucleotides line up with TRBD2. V dropped 6 bases and J dropped 4; count of bases not matched to a gene: 7. CDR1 is ENHRY, CDR2 SYGVKD, per germline. This CDR3 is built from 15 residues. The CDR3 sequence: CAIRYAGGRYNEQFF. The CDR3 DNA is TGTGCCATCAGATATGCGGGGGGGCGGTACAATGAGCAGTTCTTC.

This clone is judged medium-sized. The V gene is TRBV19, the J gene TRBJ1-2, with 7 bases that match TRBD1. CDR3 length: 14 amino acids. After removal of 7 bases from V and 2 bases from J, the junction contained 7 bases not matched to a gene. Per the germline V gene, CDR1 is LNHDA and CDR2 is SQIVND (reference sequence). The chain's CDR3 is CASTPGQQNYGYTF. CDR3 nucleotides: TGTGCCAGTACCCCGGGACAGCAGAACTATGGCTACACCTTC. Together with reference TRBV19 and TRBJ1-2, the CDR3 gives the full variable domain: DGGITQSPKYLFRKEGQNVTLSCEQNLNHDAMYWYRQDPGQGLRLIYYSQIVNDFQKGDIAEGYSVSREKKESFPLTVTSAQKNPTAFYLCASTPGQQNYGYTFGSGTRLTVV.

This clone was seen a handful of times. A read error may account for a junction end that differs from germline. The genes are TRBV5-6 and TRBJ1-5; D is possibly TRBD1 (5 bases). Germline V gene data show CDR1 as SGHDT and CDR2 as YYEEEE. This CDR3 contains 16 residues. DNA of the CDR3: TGTGCCAGCAGTTTGGGGGGTGGACATTTCAATCAGCCCCAGCATTTT. Translating gives CASSLGGGHFNQPQHF.

The CDR3 nucleotides are TGTGCCAGCAGCTACACAGGGGATCAGCCCCAGCATTTT. Protein product: CASSYTGDQPQHF. J is TRBJ1-5 and V is TRBV7-8, with 7 nucleotides matching TRBD1. The junction had 2 bases not matched to a gene; V was cut back by 4 bases and J by 5 bases. The CDR3 contains 13 residues. Germline values: CDR1 SGHVS, CDR2 FQNEAQ.

The V gene is TRBV18, the J gene TRBJ1-3; possible D gene TRBD1, 5 bases. CDR3 length equals 20 residues. Trimming stripped 4 bases from V and 0 bases from J, with 25 bases between. Per germline, CDR1 KGHSH and CDR2 LQKENI. CDR3 sequence reads: CASSLHLLADRFLSGNTIYF. The CDR3 region has the DNA TGTGCCAGCTCACTCCACCTTCTCGCAGACAGATTTCTCTCTGGAAACACCATATATTTT. Combining the CDR3 with reference TRBV18 and TRBJ1-3 gives the whole variable domain NAGVMQNPRHLVRRRGQEARLRCSPMKGHSHVYWYRQLPEEGLKFMVYLQKENIIDESGMPKERFSAEFPKEGPSILRIQQVVRGDSAAYFCASSLHLLADRFLSGNTIYFGEGSWLTVV.

This rearrangement joins TRBV11-2 to TRBJ1-2, with D tentatively TRBD1 (5 bases). V gave up 7 bases and J gave up 8 bases, with 23 bases separating them. This CDR3 is built from 15 residues. Germline CDR1 is SGHAT and CDR2 is FQNNGV. CDR3 loop: CASTETEGQGGGYTF. The CDR3 DNA is TGTGCCAGCACCGAGACGGAGGGGCAGGGTGGAGGCTACACCTTC.

This clone has a handful of counts. The chain is built from TRBV7-2 and TRBJ1-1, with a weak D call TRBD1 (5 bases). Germline V CDR1 and CDR2: SGHTA, FQGNSA. V was cut by 2 bases and J by 6 bases, with 13 bases left in between. The CDR3 has 14 residues. The CDR3 reads CASSLSRVLAEAFF. Here the CDR3 DNA reads TGTGCCAGCAGCTTAAGCAGGGTACTCGCTGAAGCTTTCTTT.

The CDR3 DNA reads TGTGCCAGCAGTTTACCCGGGGGTGGCACAGATACGCAGTATTTT. Translation gives CASSLPGGGTDTQYF. The chain uses TRBV28 and TRBJ2-3; a possible D gene is TRBD2 (6 bases). Trimming removed 2 bases from V and 1 base from J, with 10 bases in between. Germline V CDR1 and CDR2: MDHEN, SYDVKM. CDR3 size: 15 residues. The whole variable domain, remainder taken from reference TRBV28 and TRBJ2-3, is DVKVTQSSRYLVKRTGEKVFLECVQDMDHENMFWYRQDPGLGLRLIYFSYDVKMKEKGDIPEGYSVSREKKERFSLILESASTNQTSMYLCASSLPGGGTDTQYFGPGTRLTVL.

This rearrangement joins TRBV2 to TRBJ2-5, with 10 bases lining up with TRBD1. Germline V lookup: CDR1 SNHLY, CDR2 FYNNEI. Trimming took 6 bases from V and 5 from J; bases not matched to a gene: 6. The CDR3 has 14 residues. This CDR3 is CASSRDRGWETQYF. CDR3 DNA sequence: TGTGCCAGCAGCAGGGACAGGGGATGGGAGACCCAGTACTTC. The full variable domain, rest sourced from reference TRBV2 and TRBJ2-5, is EPEVTQTPSHQVTQMGQEVILRCVPISNHLYFYWYRQILGQKVEFLVSFYNNEISEKSEIFDDQFSVERPDGSNFTLKIRSTKLEDSAMYFCASSRDRGWETQYFGPGTRLLVL.

V usage is TRBV28 and J usage is TRBJ1-2; tentatively, D is TRBD1 (6 bases). With 3 bases removed from V and 3 bases from J, the gap between germline ends came to 14 bases. CDR3 length equals 15 residues. Germline V lookup: CDR1 MDHEN, CDR2 SYDVKM. The CDR3 bases are TGTGCCAGCAGTTTGCCACTGCCAGGGGACTATGGCTACACCTTC. It is translated as CASSLPLPGDYGYTF.

V gene TRBV10-3 combines with J gene TRBJ1-2; D gene uncertain. This CDR3 contains 14 residues. The V gene's germline CDR1 is ENHRY and CDR2 SYGVKD. Trimming stripped 0 bases from V and 4 bases from J, with 9 bases between. The CDR3 DNA sequence: TGTGCCATCAGTGAGTCTGCAGACATCTATGGCTACACCTTC. Its translation is CAISESADIYGYTF.

This clone has just one count. The genes are TRBV10-1 and TRBJ2-1; 13 bases are a match to TRBD2. This CDR3 contains 15 residues. Unmatched junction bases numbered 5, after V lost 3 bases and J lost 9 bases. In germline, CDR1 is WNHNN, CDR2 SYGVQD (reference sequence). CDR3 coding DNA: TGCGCCAGCAGTGAACTAGCGGGGGGGGAGAGTGAGCAGTTCTTC. Residues: CASSELAGGESEQFF.

This sequence joins TRBV28 and TRBJ1-4; D gene ambiguous. From germline, CDR1 is MDHEN and CDR2 SYDVKM. The length of the CDR3 is 12 residues. The V gene lost 7 bases and the J gene lost 8 bases, with 11 bases spanning the gap. This CDR3 is CASTPTWEKLFF. The CDR3 DNA sequence: TGTGCCAGCACTCCGACTTGGGAAAAACTGTTTTTT. Complete variable domain (other parts from reference TRBV28 and TRBJ1-4): DVKVTQSSRYLVKRTGEKVFLECVQDMDHENMFWYRQDPGLGLRLIYFSYDVKMKEKGDIPEGYSVSREKKERFSLILESASTNQTSMYLCASTPTWEKLFFGSGTQLSVL.

This clone was recorded once. The chain is built from TRBV5-4 and TRBJ2-2; 10 bases line up with TRBD2. CDR3 length: 16 residues. Trimming at V came to 4 bases and at J to 2 bases, leaving 5 bases not matched to a gene. The germline CDR1 and CDR2 sequences are SGHNT and YYREEE (reference sequence). The CDR3 spells CASSRTSGINTGELFF. CDR3 DNA: TGTGCCAGCAGCCGGACTAGCGGCATAAACACCGGGGAGCTGTTTTTT. The full variable domain, its missing parts supplied by reference TRBV5-4 and TRBJ2-2, is ETGVTQSPTHLIKTRGQQVTLRCSSQSGHNTVSWYQQALGQGPQFIFQYYREEENGRGNFPPRFSGLQFPNYSSELNVNALELDDSALYLCASSRTSGINTGELFFGEGSRLTVL.

This rearrangement joins TRBV7-9 to TRBJ2-2; 11 positions match TRBD2. The CDR3 sequence is 18 residues long. The germline V gene encodes CDR1 SEHNR and CDR2 FQNEAQ (reference sequence). V shed 6 bases and J 4 bases; nucleotides not matched to a gene: 13. CDR3 amino acids: CASSPLGPLAGVTGELFF. In nucleotides, the CDR3 is TGTGCCAGCAGTCCTCTCGGCCCACTAGCGGGGGTCACCGGGGAGCTGTTTTTT.